Shown below are 25 T cell receptor beta chains from a single sample sequenced in a study of Graves' ophthalmopathy and Graves' hyperthyroidism. Beta-chain TCR CDR3 regions were amplified from RNA transcripts. The first round was an RT-PCR with HTBI primers, and the second round was a multiplex PCR. One entry per CDR3 protein, called by TCRdb with MiXCR from the multiplex PCR reads. Found here are about 620,000 distinct CDR3 sequences, about 20% of them singletons; the top ten hold around 6.9%. The specimen sequenced was peripheral blood. Every receptor here comes from a young woman with stable Graves' hyperthyroidism. Some clones in this sample may be carry-over from other donors' samples.

The chain has TRBV3-1 and TRBJ1-1, with TRBD1 identical over 8 bases. This CDR3 comprises 13 residues. With 2 bases clipped from V and 11 bases from J, the junction kept 7 bases outside the gene matches. Germline assignment: CDR1 LGHDT and CDR2 YNNKEL (reference sequence). The DNA of the CDR3 is TGTGCCAGCAGCCAATCGGGACAGGCGTTTGCTTTCTTT. It translates to CASSQSGQAFAFF.

This clonotype was counted ten times or more. The chain combines TRBV7-9 with TRBJ1-1; 8 nucleotides line up with TRBD1. The CDR3 covers 16 residues. V lost 2 bases to trimming and J lost 1 base; unmatched junction nucleotides: 6. Germline V gives CDR1 SEHNR, CDR2 FQNEAQ (reference sequence). CDR3 bases: TGTGCCAGCAGCTTAAGGGGGGGGACAGGGAACACTGAAGCTTTCTTT. This encodes CASSLRGGTGNTEAFF.

This clonotype was counted between two and nine times. This chain connects TRBV4-1 to TRBJ1-2, with D hard to call. Trimming took 4 bases from V and 1 from J, leaving 10 bases between them. This CDR3 is built from 14 residues. The germline V gene has CDR1 MGHRA and CDR2 YSYEKL. This CDR3 reads CASSPPHINYGYTF. CDR3 in DNA: TGCGCCAGCAGCCCTCCCCACATTAACTATGGCTACACCTTC.

This clonotype was seen at least ten times. The genes are TRBV6-1 and TRBJ2-7; the D gene could be TRBD1 or TRBD2 (6 bases each). Germline assignment: CDR1 MNHNS and CDR2 SASEGT. This CDR3 contains 12 residues. V lost 8 bases to trimming and J lost 5 bases, with 13 bases between them. CDR3 nucleotide sequence: TGTGCCAGCTTCGAGGGGGGAGACGAGCAGTACTTC. Encoded protein: CASFEGGDEQYF.

Ten or more counts support this clonotype. The V gene is TRBV12-3 or TRBV12-4, the J gene TRBJ1-1; tentative D call: TRBD1 (6 bases). CDR3 size: 13 residues. Trimming removed 4 bases at V and 5 bases at J, with 11 bases between. CDR3 in amino acids: CASSWEGGTEAFF. In nucleotides, the CDR3 is TGTGCCAGCAGTTGGGAGGGGGGGACTGAAGCTTTCTTT.

The sample holds many counts of this clonotype. The chain employs TRBV20-1 and TRBJ1-5; 8 bases agree with TRBD1. This CDR3 has 14 amino acids. J gave up 1 base and V 5 bases, and 4 bases lay outside the gene matches. Germline V lookup: CDR1 DFQATT, CDR2 SNEGSKA (reference sequence). Here the CDR3 DNA reads TGCAGTGCTTTGGACAGGGTGAGCAATCAGCCCCAGCATTTT. Translated, it gives CSALDRVSNQPQHF.

This clonotype was seen repeatedly, ten times or more. The rearrangement links TRBV12-3 or TRBV12-4 to TRBJ2-2; 7 positions agree with TRBD1. Trimming took 4 bases from V and 3 from J; bases not matched to a gene: 11. The CDR3 totals 17 residues. Here the CDR3 reads CASSSGLPRGYTGELFF. In DNA form, the CDR3 reads TGTGCCAGCAGTTCCGGGCTCCCCAGGGGGTACACCGGGGAGCTGTTTTTT.

This clonotype was seen only a few times. The chain carries TRBV12-3 or TRBV12-4 and TRBJ1-2; D remains unclear. The length of the CDR3 is 15 residues. Trimming shortened V by 1 base and J by 0 bases, and 9 bases separated the two germline ends. CDR3 in amino acids: CASSLGPSANYGYTF. DNA for the CDR3: TGTGCCAGCAGTTTAGGGCCCTCAGCTAACTATGGCTACACCTTC.

The rearrangement joins TRBV19 to TRBJ2-5; 10 bases match TRBD2. The V gene's germline CDR1 is LNHDA and CDR2 SQIVND (reference sequence). V was clipped by 6 bases and J by 4 bases; unmatched bases: 5. The CDR3 has 14 amino acids. The CDR3 bases are TGTGCCAGTAGGGGGACTAGCGTCGGAGAGACCCAGTACTTC. Translating gives CASRGTSVGETQYF.

This clonotype was detected ten times or more. This chain connects TRBV20-1 to TRBJ2-5; D is possibly TRBD1 (6 bases). CDR1 and CDR2 from the germline V gene are DFQATT and SNEGSKA (reference sequence). The germline V and J ends were trimmed by 4 bases and 2 bases, with 14 bases remaining between them. The CDR3 extends over 14 amino acids. CDR3 DNA: TGCAGTGCTAATACAGGGACGCCGCAAGAGACCCAGTACTTC. Its translation: CSANTGTPQETQYF.

This clonotype showed up many times. This chain uses TRBV2 with TRBJ2-7, with D perhaps matching TRBD2 (5 bases). Per the germline V gene, CDR1 is SNHLY and CDR2 is FYNNEI. The CDR3 is made up of 12 amino acids. The V end was cut by 0 bases, the J end by 6 bases, with 6 bases between. CDR3 sequence (DNA): TGTGCCAGCAGTGAAGCCGGGGTCGAGCAGTACTTC. It encodes CASSEAGVEQYF. The full variable domain, completed using reference TRBV2 and TRBJ2-7, is EPEVTQTPSHQVTQMGQEVILRCVPISNHLYFYWYRQILGQKVEFLVSFYNNEISEKSEIFDDQFSVERPDGSNFTLKIRSTKLEDSAMYFCASSEAGVEQYFGPGTRLTVT.

V gene TRBV5-1 combines with J gene TRBJ1-3; no reliable D call. Deletions cut 4 bases from V and 2 bases from J, with 16 bases between. The CDR3 consists of 16 residues. Germline lookup yields CDR1 SGHRS and CDR2 YFSETQ. As DNA, the CDR3 is TGCGCCAGCAGCCCACTTTCGACAACTCCTGGAAACACCATATATTTT. Protein sequence: CASSPLSTTPGNTIYF.

The chain recombines TRBV7-2 with TRBJ2-7; no clear D. Per germline, CDR1 SGHTA and CDR2 FQGNSA. The CDR3 consists of 14 residues. Trimming removed 2 bases from V and 2 bases from J, with 10 bases in between. Here the CDR3 reads CASSLRPGPYEQYF. The CDR3 DNA reads TGTGCCAGCAGCTTAAGGCCAGGCCCCTACGAGCAGTACTTC. The variable domain in full, completed from reference TRBV7-2 and TRBJ2-7, reads GAGVSQSPSNKVTEKGKDVELRCDPISGHTALYWYRQSLGQGLEFLIYFQGNSAPDKSGLPSDRFSAERTGGSVSTLTIQRTQQEDSAVYLCASSLRPGPYEQYFGPGTRLTVT.

This clonotype was counted ten times or more. The V and J genes are TRBV30 and TRBJ2-5; D is uncertain. Germline lookup yields CDR1 GTSNPN and CDR2 SVGIG (reference sequence). CDR3 size: 11 residues. The V and J ends lost 3 bases and 6 bases respectively, with 8 bases between them. CDR3 sequence (DNA): TGTGCCTGGAGCCCCGCGAAGACCCAGTACTTC. Translating gives CAWSPAKTQYF.

In its sample, this clonotype was seen many times. The gene calls are TRBV12-3 or TRBV12-4 and TRBJ1-1; D possibly corresponds to TRBD1 (5 bases). There are 12 residues in the CDR3. The ends were cut back, 2 bases at V and 7 bases at J, with 8 bases in the middle. CDR3 sequence reads: CASSLQGNEAFF. The CDR3 DNA sequence: TGTGCCAGCAGTTTACAGGGAAATGAAGCTTTCTTT.

In its sample, this clonotype was seen many times. A much more abundant neighbour one base away suggests this may be a read error. Since the CDR3 does not end with the conserved phenylalanine or tryptophan, this likely comes from a read error. This sequence joins TRBV15 and TRBJ1-2; D call uncertain. Germline V CDR1 and CDR2: LNHNV, YYDKDF (reference sequence). There are 12 residues in the CDR3. V shed 0 bases and J shed 7 bases, with 6 bases lying between them. The CDR3 nucleotides read TGTGCCACCAGCAGAGATAGAATTGGCTACACCCTC. Amino acids: CATSRDRIGYTL.

This clonotype appeared many times. This rearrangement joins TRBV28 to TRBJ2-5, with TRBD1 matching over 11 bases. The CDR3 runs to 14 residues. Per germline, CDR1 MDHEN and CDR2 SYDVKM. J was trimmed by 6 bases and V by 6 bases; bases with no gene match: 6. CDR3 coding DNA: TGTGCCAGCAGCGCCGGGACAGGGGGAAAGACCCAGTACTTC. This sequence encodes CASSAGTGGKTQYF.

This clonotype was detected only a few times. The J gene is TRBJ1-2, the V gene TRBV28; TRBD1 aligns across 9 bases. With 5 bases clipped from V and 5 bases from J, the junction kept 12 bases outside the gene matches. CDR3 length: 16 residues. Germline-derived CDR1 and CDR2 are MDHEN and SYDVKM. CDR3 bases: TGTGCCAGCAGTGTAAACCTCGGGACAGGGAATTATGGCTACACCTTC. Its protein is CASSVNLGTGNYGYTF.

This clonotype has at least ten counts. The V call is TRBV19, the J call TRBJ1-6; the match to TRBD1 covers 7 bases. In germline, CDR1 is LNHDA, CDR2 SQIVND (reference sequence). There are 18 residues in the CDR3. V was clipped by 8 bases and J by 4 bases; unmatched bases: 17. CDR3 sequence: CASGTQGGSPPYNSPLHF. The CDR3 DNA reads TGTGCCAGTGGAACGCAGGGGGGCAGCCCCCCTTATAATTCACCCCTCCACTTT.

The rearrangement joins TRBV6-4 to TRBJ2-5, with TRBD1 matching over 7 bases. V was pared by 7 bases and J by 2 bases, with 1 base of the junction left unmatched. Germline V lookup: CDR1 MRHNA, CDR2 SNTAGT. The CDR3 has 12 residues. In nucleotides, the CDR3 is TGTGCCAGCAAGGACAGGCAAGAGACCCAGTACTTC. It translates to CASKDRQETQYF.

The genes are TRBV12-5 and TRBJ1-2; no clear D. Germline CDR1 and CDR2: LGHNT and FRNRAP. The CDR3 consists of 15 residues. V shed 5 bases and J shed 4 bases, with 17 bases lying between them. The CDR3 reads CASGNGRESTYGYTF. The CDR3 bases are TGTGCTAGTGGTAACGGACGGGAGAGTACCTATGGCTACACCTTC.

This clonotype has just one count. The chain employs TRBV28 and TRBJ2-7; D call uncertain. The CDR3 contains 14 residues. Deletions cut 5 bases from V and 4 bases from J, with 15 bases between. Germline lookup yields CDR1 MDHEN and CDR2 SYDVKM. The CDR3 protein is CASSPTRERYEQYF. CDR3 nucleotides: TGTGCCAGCAGTCCGACCAGAGAGAGGTACGAGCAGTACTTC.

This clonotype was seen ten or more times. The chain uses TRBV25-1 and TRBJ2-6, with D maybe TRBD2 (6 bases). The CDR3 contains 18 residues. Trimming pared 2 bases from V and 1 base from J, leaving 15 bases between. Germline-derived CDR1 and CDR2 are MGHDK and SYGVNS. CDR3 DNA: TGTGCCAGCAGTGAACACGGAGGGGTAAAGTCTGGGGCCAACGTCCTGACTTTC. This codes for CASSEHGGVKSGANVLTF.

The table lists this clonotype with many counts. CDR3: CASSYWSGEEAAIDGYTF. Written as DNA, the CDR3 is TGTGCCAGCAGTTACTGGTCGGGGGAAGAGGCGGCTATTGATGGCTACACCTTC. V and J are TRBV6-2 or TRBV6-3 and TRBJ1-2; TRBD1 might be the D (5 bases). V was clipped by 1 base and J by 6 bases, with 24 bases between them. Germline CDR1 is MNHEY and CDR2 is SVGEGT. The CDR3 totals 18 residues.

This clonotype was detected ten times or more. The chain carries TRBV6-4 and TRBJ1-2, with no clear D. Germline-derived CDR1 and CDR2 are MRHNA and SNTAGT. With 7 bases removed from V and 0 bases from J, the gap between germline ends came to 24 bases. CDR3 length: 18 residues. CDR3 sequence (DNA): TGTGCCAGCACTTCGTCTCGGGGTGGCAGAACGTCTAACTATGGCTACACCTTC. Translated, it gives CASTSSRGGRTSNYGYTF.